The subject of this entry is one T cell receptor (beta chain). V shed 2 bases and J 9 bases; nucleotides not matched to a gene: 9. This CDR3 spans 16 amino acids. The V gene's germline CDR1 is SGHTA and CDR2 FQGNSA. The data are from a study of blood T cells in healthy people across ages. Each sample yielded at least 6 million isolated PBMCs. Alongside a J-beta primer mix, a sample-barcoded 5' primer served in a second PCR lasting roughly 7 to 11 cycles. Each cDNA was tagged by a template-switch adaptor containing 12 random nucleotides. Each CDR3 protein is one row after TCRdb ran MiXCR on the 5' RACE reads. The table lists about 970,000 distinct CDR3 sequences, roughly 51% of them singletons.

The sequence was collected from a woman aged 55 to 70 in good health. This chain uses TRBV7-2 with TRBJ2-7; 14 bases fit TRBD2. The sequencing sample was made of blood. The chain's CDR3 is CASSLILGLAGVPQYF. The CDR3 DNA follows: TGTGCCAGCAGCTTAATCTTGGGACTAGCGGGAGTCCCGCAGTACTTC.